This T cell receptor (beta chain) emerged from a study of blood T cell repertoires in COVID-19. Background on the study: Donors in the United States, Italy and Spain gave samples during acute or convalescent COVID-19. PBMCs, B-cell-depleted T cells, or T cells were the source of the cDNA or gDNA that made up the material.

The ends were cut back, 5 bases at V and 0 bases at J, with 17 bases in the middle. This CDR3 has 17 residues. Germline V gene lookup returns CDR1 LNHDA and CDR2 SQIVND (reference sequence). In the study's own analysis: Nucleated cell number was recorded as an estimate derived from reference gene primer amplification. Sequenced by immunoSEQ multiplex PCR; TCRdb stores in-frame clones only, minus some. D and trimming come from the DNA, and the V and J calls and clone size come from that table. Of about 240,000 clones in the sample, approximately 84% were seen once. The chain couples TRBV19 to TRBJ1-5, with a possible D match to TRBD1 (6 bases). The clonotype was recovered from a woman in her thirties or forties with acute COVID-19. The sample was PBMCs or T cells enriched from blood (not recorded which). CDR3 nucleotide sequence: TGTGCCAGTAGTGTAATCATCGGGACACATAGCAATCAGCCCCAGCATTTT. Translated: CASSVIIGTHSNQPQHF.